The clone carrying this T cell receptor beta chain was recorded many times. As yet, its antigen is unknown. Original processing methods: Clinicopathological groups of papillary thyroid cancer showed CDR3 differences that were used to build a distant-metastasis classifier. TCRdb reanalyzed the PCR reads with MiXCR. TCRdb, not the authors, supplied the V and J calls. Of 30,000 to 45,000 clones in the sample, roughly a quarter were seen once. This specimen belongs to a study of metastatic and nonmetastatic thyroid tumors. Study details: Malignant thyroid and benign thyroid patients provided blood and tumor or nodule tissue whose repertoires were compared.

Broader study findings: Patients with malignant thyroid tumors reportedly had significantly higher TCR beta diversity than those with benign nodules, in blood and tumor.

None of the patients had undergone any treatment ahead of thyroid surgery. This TCR derives from a female donor with papillary thyroid cancer or a benign thyroid nodule (not recorded which). Some clones in this sample may be carry-over from other donors' samples. Sequenced input: blood.

CDR3: CSATGTSGSLVTDTQYF. The CDR3 coding sequence is TGCAGCGCTACTGGGACTAGCGGGAGTCTCGTCACAGATACGCAGTATTTT. The chain couples TRBV29-1 to TRBJ2-3; 14 positions agree with TRBD2. J gave up 2 bases and V 7 bases, and 11 bases lay outside the gene matches. This CDR3 region has 17 residues. CDR1 and CDR2 from the germline V gene are SQVTM and ANQGSEA.